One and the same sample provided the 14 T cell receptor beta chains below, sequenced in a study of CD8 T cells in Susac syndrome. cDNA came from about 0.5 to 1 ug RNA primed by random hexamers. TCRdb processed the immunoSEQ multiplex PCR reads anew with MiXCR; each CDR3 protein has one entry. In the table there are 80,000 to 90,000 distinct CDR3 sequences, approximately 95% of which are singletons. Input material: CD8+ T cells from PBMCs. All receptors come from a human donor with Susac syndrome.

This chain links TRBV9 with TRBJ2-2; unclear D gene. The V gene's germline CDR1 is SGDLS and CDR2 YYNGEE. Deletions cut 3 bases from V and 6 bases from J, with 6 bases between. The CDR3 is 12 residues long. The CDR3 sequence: CASSGIPGELFF. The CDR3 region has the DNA TGTGCCAGCAGCGGAATACCCGGGGAGCTGTTTTTT.

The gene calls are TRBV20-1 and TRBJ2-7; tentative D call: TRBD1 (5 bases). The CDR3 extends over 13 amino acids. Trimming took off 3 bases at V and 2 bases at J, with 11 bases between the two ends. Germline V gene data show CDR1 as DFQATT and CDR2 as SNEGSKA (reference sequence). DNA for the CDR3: TGCAGTGCTAGCGACAGAACAACCTACGAGCAGTACTTC. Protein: CSASDRTTYEQYF.

In DNA form, the CDR3 reads TGTGCCAGCAGCTTCTGGTACACAGATACGCAGTATTTT. It translates to CASSFWYTDTQYF. The chain carries TRBV11-2 and TRBJ2-3; D is ambiguous. Trimming shortened V by 3 bases and J by 2 bases, and 6 bases separated the two germline ends. Germline loops: CDR1 SGHAT, CDR2 FQNNGV. The CDR3 totals 13 residues.

The CDR3 region is CASRWTGADEQFF. CDR3 DNA: TGTGCCAGCCGATGGACAGGGGCGGATGAGCAGTTCTTC. This chain joins TRBV12-3 or TRBV12-4 and TRBJ2-1; 9 bases are shared with TRBD1. Germline trimming cut 8 bases from V and 8 bases from J; bases unmatched to any gene: 7. This CDR3 region has 13 residues.

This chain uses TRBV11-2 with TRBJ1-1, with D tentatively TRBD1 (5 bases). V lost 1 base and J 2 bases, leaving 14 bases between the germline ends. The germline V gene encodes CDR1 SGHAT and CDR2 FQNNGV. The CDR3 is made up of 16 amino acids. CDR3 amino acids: CASSLASEGRNTEAFF. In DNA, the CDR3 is TGTGCCAGCAGCTTAGCGAGTGAGGGACGTAACACTGAAGCTTTCTTT.

This CDR3 is CASSEDRGYQETQYF. The CDR3 DNA sequence: TGTGCCAGCAGTGAAGACAGGGGCTACCAAGAGACCCAGTACTTC. The chain combines TRBV2 with TRBJ2-5; 7 bases match TRBD1. The CDR3 loop spans 15 amino acids. CDR1 is SNHLY and CDR2 is FYNNEI in the germline V gene. J was trimmed by 0 bases and V by 1 base; bases with no gene match: 2.

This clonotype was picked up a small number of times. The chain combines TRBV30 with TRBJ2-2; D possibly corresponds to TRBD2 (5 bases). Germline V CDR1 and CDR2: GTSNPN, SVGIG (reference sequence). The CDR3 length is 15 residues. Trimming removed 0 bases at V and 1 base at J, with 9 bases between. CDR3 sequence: CAWSVQSGNTGELFF. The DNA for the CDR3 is TGTGCCTGGAGTGTACAAAGCGGGAACACCGGGGAGCTGTTTTTT.

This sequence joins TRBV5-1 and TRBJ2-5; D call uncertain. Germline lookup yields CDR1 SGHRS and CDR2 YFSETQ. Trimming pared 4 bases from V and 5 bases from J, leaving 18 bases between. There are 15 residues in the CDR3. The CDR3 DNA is TGCGCCAGCAGCCCACTGGGATCAAGTATCGAGACCCAGTACTTC. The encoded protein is CASSPLGSSIETQYF.

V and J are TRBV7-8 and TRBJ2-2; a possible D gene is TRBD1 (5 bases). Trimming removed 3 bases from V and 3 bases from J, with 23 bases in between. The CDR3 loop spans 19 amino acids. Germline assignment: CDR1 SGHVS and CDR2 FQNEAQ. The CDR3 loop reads CASSFNVAAGQGDTGELFF. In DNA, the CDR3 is TGTGCCAGCAGCTTCAACGTGGCGGCAGGGCAAGGTGACACCGGGGAGCTGTTTTTT.

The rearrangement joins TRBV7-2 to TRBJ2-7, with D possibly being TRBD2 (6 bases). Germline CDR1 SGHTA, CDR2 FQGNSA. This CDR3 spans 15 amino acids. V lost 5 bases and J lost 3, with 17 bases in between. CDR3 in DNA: TGTGCCAGCAGCCCTGACAGTGGAGGGGTCTACGAGCAGTACTTC. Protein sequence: CASSPDSGGVYEQYF.

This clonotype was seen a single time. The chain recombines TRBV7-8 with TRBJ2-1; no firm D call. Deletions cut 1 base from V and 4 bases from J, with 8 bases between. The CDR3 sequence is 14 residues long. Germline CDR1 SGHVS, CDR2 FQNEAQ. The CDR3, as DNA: TGTGCCAGCAGCTTAGGTACAGAGTACAATGAGCAGTTCTTC. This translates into CASSLGTEYNEQFF.

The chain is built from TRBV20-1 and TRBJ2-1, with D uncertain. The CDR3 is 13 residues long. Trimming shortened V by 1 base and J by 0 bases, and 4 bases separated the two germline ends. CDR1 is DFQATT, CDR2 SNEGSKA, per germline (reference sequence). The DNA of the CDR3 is TGCAGTGCTAGAGGGTTCTCCTACAATGAGCAGTTCTTC. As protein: CSARGFSYNEQFF.

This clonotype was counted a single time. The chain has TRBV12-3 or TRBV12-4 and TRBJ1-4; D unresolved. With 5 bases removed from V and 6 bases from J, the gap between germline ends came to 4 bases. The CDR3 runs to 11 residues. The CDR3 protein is CASSQHEKLFF. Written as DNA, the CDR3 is TGTGCCAGCAGTCAACATGAAAAACTGTTTTTT.

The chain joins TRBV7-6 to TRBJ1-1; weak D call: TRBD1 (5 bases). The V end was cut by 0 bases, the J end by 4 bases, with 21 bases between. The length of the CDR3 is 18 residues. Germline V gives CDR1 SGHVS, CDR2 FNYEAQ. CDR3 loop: CASSLARGQGGMVTEAFF. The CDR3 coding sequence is TGTGCCAGCAGCTTAGCGCGTGGCCAGGGAGGTATGGTCACTGAAGCTTTCTTT.